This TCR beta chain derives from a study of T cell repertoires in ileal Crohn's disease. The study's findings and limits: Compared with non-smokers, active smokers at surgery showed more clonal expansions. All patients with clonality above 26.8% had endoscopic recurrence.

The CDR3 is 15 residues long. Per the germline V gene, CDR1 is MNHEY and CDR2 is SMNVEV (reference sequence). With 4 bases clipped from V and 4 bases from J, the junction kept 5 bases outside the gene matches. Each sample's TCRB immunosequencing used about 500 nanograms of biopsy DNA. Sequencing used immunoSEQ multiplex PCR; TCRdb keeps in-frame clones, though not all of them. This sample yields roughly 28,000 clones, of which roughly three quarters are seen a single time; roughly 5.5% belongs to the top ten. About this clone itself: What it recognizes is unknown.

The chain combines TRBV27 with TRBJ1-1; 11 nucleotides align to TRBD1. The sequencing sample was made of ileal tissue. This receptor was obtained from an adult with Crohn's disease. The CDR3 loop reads CASSSGQGALTEAFF. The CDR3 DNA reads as TGTGCCAGCAGTTCAGGACAGGGGGCACTCACTGAAGCTTTCTTT.